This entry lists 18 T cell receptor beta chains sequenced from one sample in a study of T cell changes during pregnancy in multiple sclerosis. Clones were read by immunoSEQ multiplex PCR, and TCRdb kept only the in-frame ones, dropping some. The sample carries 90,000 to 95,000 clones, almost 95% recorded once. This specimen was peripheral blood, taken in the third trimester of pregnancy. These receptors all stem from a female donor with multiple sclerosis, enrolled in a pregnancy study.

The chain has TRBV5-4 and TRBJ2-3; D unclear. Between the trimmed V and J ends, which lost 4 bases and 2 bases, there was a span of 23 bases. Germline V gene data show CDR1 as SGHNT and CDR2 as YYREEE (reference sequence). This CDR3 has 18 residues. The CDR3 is CASSPTLRPIQDTDTQYF. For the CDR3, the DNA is TGTGCCAGCAGCCCCACCTTAAGGCCAATCCAGGACACAGATACGCAGTATTTT.

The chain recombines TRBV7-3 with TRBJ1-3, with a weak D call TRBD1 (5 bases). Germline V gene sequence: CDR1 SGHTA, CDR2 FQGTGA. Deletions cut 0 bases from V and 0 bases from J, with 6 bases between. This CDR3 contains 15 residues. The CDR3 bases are TGTGCCAGCAGCTTAACGGGGGGCTCTGGAAACACCATATATTTT. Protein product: CASSLTGGSGNTIYF.

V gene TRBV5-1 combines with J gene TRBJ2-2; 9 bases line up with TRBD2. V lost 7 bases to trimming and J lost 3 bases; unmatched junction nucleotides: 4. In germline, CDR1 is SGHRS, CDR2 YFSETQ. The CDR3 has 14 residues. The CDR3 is CASELAGYTGELFF. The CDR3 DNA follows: TGCGCCAGCGAGCTAGCGGGATACACCGGGGAGCTGTTTTTT.

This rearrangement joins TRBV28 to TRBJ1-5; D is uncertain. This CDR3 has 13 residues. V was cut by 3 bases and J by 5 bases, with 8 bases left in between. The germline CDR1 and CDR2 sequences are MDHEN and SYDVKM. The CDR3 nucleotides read TGTGCCAGCAGTTTGAGCGGGGATCAGCCCCAGCATTTT. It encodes CASSLSGDQPQHF.

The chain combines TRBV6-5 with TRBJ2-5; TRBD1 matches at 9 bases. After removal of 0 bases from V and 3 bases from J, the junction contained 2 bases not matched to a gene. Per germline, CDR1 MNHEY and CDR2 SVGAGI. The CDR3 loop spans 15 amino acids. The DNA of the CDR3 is TGTGCCAGCAGTTACTCCGGGACAGGGAAAGAGACCCAGTACTTC. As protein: CASSYSGTGKETQYF.

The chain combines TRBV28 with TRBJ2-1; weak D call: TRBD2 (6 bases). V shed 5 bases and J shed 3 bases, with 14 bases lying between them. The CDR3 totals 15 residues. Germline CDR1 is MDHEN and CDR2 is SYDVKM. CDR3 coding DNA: TGTGCCAGCAGTGCTCCCGGTAGCGGCTACAATGAGCAGTTCTTC. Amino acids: CASSAPGSGYNEQFF.

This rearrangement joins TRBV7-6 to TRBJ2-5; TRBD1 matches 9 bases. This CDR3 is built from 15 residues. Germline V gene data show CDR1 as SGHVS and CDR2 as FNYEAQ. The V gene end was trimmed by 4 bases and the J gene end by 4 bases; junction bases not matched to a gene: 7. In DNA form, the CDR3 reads TGTGCCAGCAGCTCAACAGACAGGGGGTCAGAGACCCAGTACTTC. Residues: CASSSTDRGSETQYF. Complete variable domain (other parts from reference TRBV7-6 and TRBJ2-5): GAGVSQSPRYKVTKRGQDVALRCDPISGHVSLYWYRQALGQGPEFLTYFNYEAQQDKSGLPNDRFSAERPEGSISTLTIQRTEQRDSAMYRCASSSTDRGSETQYFGPGTRLLVL.

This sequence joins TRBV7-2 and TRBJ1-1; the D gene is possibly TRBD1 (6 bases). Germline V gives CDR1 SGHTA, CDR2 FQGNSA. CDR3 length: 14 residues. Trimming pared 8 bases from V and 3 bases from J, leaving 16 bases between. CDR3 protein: CASGEGGWDTEAFF. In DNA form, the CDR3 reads TGTGCCAGCGGGGAGGGGGGTTGGGACACTGAAGCTTTCTTT. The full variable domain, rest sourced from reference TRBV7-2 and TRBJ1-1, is GAGVSQSPSNKVTEKGKDVELRCDPISGHTALYWYRQSLGQGLEFLIYFQGNSAPDKSGLPSDRFSAERTGGSVSTLTIQRTQQEDSAVYLCASGEGGWDTEAFFGQGTRLTVV.

CDR3 nucleotides: TGCGCCAGCAGCTTGGCCGGGTTGGACTACGAGCAGTACTTC. Protein: CASSLAGLDYEQYF. The J gene is TRBJ2-7, the V gene TRBV5-1; D unresolved. The V and J ends lost 0 bases and 3 bases respectively, with 10 bases between them. The CDR3 contains 14 residues. Germline CDR1 and CDR2: SGHRS and YFSETQ.

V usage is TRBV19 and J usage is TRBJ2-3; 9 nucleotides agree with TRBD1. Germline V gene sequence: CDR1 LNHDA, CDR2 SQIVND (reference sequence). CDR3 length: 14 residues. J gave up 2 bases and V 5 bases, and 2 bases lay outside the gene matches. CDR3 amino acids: CASSWTGATDTQYF. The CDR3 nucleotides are TGTGCCAGTAGTTGGACAGGGGCCACAGATACGCAGTATTTT. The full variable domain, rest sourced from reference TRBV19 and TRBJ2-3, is DGGITQSPKYLFRKEGQNVTLSCEQNLNHDAMYWYRQDPGQGLRLIYYSQIVNDFQKGDIAEGYSVSREKKESFPLTVTSAQKNPTAFYLCASSWTGATDTQYFGPGTRLTVL.

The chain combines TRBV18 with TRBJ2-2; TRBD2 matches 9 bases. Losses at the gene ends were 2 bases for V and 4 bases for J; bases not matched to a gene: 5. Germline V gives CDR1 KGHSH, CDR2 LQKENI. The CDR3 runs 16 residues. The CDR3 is CASSPAGGPSTGELFF. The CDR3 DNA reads TGTGCCAGCTCACCAGCGGGAGGGCCTAGCACCGGGGAGCTGTTTTTT.

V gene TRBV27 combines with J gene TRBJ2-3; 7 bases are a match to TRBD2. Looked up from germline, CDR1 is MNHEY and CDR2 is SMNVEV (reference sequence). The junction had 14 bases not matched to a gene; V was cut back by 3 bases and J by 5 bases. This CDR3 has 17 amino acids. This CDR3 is CASSFWRRERQGDTQYF. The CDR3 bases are TGTGCCAGCAGTTTTTGGAGGCGGGAGCGGCAGGGAGATACGCAGTATTTT.

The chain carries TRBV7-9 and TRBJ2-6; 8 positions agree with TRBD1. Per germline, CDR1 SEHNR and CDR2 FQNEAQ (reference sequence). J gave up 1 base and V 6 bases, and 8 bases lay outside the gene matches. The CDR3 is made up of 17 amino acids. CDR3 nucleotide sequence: TGTGCCAGCAGTTCCGGGACAGGAGTTTCTGGGGCCAACGTCCTGACTTTC. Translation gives CASSSGTGVSGANVLTF.

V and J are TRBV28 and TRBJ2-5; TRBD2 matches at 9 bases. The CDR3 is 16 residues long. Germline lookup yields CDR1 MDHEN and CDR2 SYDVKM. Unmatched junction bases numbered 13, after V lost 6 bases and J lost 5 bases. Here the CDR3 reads CASSPSQLAGRETQYF. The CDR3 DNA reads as TGTGCCAGCAGCCCCTCGCAACTAGCGGGCAGGGAGACCCAGTACTTC.

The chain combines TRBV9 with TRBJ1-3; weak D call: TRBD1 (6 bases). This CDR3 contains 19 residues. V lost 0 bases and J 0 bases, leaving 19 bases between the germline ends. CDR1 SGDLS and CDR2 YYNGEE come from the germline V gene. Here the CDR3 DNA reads TGTGCCAGCAGCGTAGGAATGTCGGGACATCTTAACTCTGGAAACACCATATATTTT. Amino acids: CASSVGMSGHLNSGNTIYF.

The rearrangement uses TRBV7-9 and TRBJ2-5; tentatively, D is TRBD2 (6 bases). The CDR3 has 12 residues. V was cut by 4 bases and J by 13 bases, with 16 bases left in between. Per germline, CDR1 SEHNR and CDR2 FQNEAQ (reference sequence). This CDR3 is CASSSLAPGRYF. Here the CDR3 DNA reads TGTGCCAGCAGCTCCCTAGCCCCCGGGAGGTACTTC. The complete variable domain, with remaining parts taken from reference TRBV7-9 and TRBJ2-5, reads DTGVSQNPRHKITKRGQNVTFRCDPISEHNRLYWYRQTLGQGPEFLTYFQNEAQLEKSRLLSDRFSAERPKGSFSTLEIQRTEQGDSAMYLCASSSLAPGRYFGPGTRLLVL.

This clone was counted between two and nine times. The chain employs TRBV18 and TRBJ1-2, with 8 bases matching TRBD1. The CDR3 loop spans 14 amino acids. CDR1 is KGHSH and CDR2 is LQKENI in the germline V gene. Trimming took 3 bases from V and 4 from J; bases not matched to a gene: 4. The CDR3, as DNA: TGTGCCAGCTCACCTAGGACAGGGAGCTATGGCTACACCTTC. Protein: CASSPRTGSYGYTF.

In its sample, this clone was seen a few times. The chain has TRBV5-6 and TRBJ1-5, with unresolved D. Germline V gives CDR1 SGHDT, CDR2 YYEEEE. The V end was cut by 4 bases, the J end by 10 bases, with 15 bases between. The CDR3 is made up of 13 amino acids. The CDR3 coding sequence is TGTGCCAGCAGCCCCCATGGGCTTTCACCCCAGCATTTT. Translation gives CASSPHGLSPQHF.